These 18 T cell receptor beta chains originate from one sample sequenced in a study of tumor and adjacent non-tumor tissue in lung cancer. TCRbeta libraries were built with three rounds of nested PCR, modified from ARM-PCR. TCRdb re-called the multiplex PCR reads with MiXCR, one entry per CDR3 protein. The sample yields 60,000 to 90,000 distinct CDR3 sequences, roughly 80% seen once. RNA was extracted from bulk tissue without any cell sorting. Input material: lung tumor tissue. These receptors originate from a woman aged 50 to 65 with non-small cell lung cancer.

The chain has TRBV4-1 and TRBJ1-2; unclear D gene. There are 13 residues in the CDR3. With 0 bases removed from V and 11 bases from J, the gap between germline ends came to 13 bases. CDR1 and CDR2 from the germline V gene are MGHRA and YSYEKL. CDR3 residues: CASSQEFFDVYTF. In nucleotides, the CDR3 is TGCGCCAGCAGCCAAGAGTTCTTTGATGTTTACACCTTC.

In this sample, this clonotype turned up many times. The chain has TRBV5-6 and TRBJ1-5; 7 nucleotides line up with TRBD1. Germline trimming cut 5 bases from V and 4 bases from J; bases unmatched to any gene: 6. Looked up from germline, CDR1 is SGHDT and CDR2 is YYEEEE. CDR3 length equals 14 residues. This CDR3 is CASSTGTVNQPQHF. CDR3 DNA: TGTGCCAGCAGTACCGGGACAGTTAATCAGCCCCAGCATTTT.

In the case of this clonotype: The junction and the germline gene differ at one end; a read error may be behind it. This rearrangement joins TRBV5-6 to TRBJ2-2, with TRBD2 matching over 7 bases. The germline gives CDR1 SGHDT, CDR2 YYEEEE. The CDR3 length is 14 residues. The CDR3 coding sequence is TGTGCCAGCAGCCCCGGACCACCTCGGGGGGAGCTGTTTTTC. This sequence encodes CASSPGPPRGELFF.

This chain connects TRBV7-9 to TRBJ2-1, with 7 nucleotides matching TRBD2. Germline-derived CDR1 and CDR2 are SEHNR and FQNEAQ (reference sequence). CDR3 length: 16 amino acids. J was trimmed by 4 bases and V by 7 bases; bases with no gene match: 13. The CDR3 nucleotides are TGTGCCAGCACCCTCGGGAGGAGACCAGGATACAATGAGCAGTTCTTC. This encodes CASTLGRRPGYNEQFF. The whole variable domain, remainder taken from reference TRBV7-9 and TRBJ2-1, is DTGVSQNPRHKITKRGQNVTFRCDPISEHNRLYWYRQTLGQGPEFLTYFQNEAQLEKSRLLSDRFSAERPKGSFSTLEIQRTEQGDSAMYLCASTLGRRPGYNEQFFGPGTRLTVL.

CDR3 protein: CASSQDLASNQPQHF. CDR3 bases: TGTGCCAGTAGTCAAGATCTCGCTAGCAATCAGCCCCAGCATTTT. This chain links TRBV4-2 with TRBJ1-5; D is ambiguous. Per germline, CDR1 LGHNA and CDR2 YNFKEQ. The CDR3 is 15 residues long. V was pared by 9 bases and J by 0 bases, with 15 bases between.

As for this clonotype: At one end, the junction sequence differs from germline, possibly due to a read error. This chain uses TRBV6-1 with TRBJ2-6; D could derive from TRBD1 or TRBD2 (5 bases each). Germline V CDR1 and CDR2: MNHNS, SASEGT. The CDR3 runs 17 residues. In DNA, the CDR3 is TGTGCCAGCAGTGAAGTGGGAGAGGATGTTGGGGCCAACGTCCTGACATTC. This gives the protein CASSEVGEDVGANVLTF.

In this sample, this clonotype turned up a few times. This may come from a read error, since a much larger clone is one base off. The chain joins TRBV28 to TRBJ1-5; 9 bases match TRBD1. Germline-derived CDR1 and CDR2 are MDHEN and SYDVKM. The CDR3 consists of 16 residues. CDR3 sequence reads: CANSSSGQGRGQPQHF. The CDR3 nucleotides are TGTGCCAACAGTTCCAGCGGACAGGGGAGGGGTCAGCCCCAGCATTTT.

The genes are TRBV28 and TRBJ2-1, with 9 bases identical to TRBD2. From germline, CDR1 is MDHEN and CDR2 SYDVKM. This CDR3 is 20 amino acids long. The ends lost 7 bases at V and 6 bases at J; junction bases unmatched: 25. CDR3 nucleotide sequence: TGTGCCAGCATCGCCCCGGGGGGATCCGCCGACCTAGCGGGGATCAATGAGCAGTTCTTC. Translating gives CASIAPGGSADLAGINEQFF.

This clonotype is labeled as large. This chain uses TRBV4-1 with TRBJ2-5; D gene ambiguous. V was trimmed by 0 bases and J by 3 bases, leaving 8 bases between them. This CDR3 has 14 amino acids. Per the germline V gene, CDR1 is MGHRA and CDR2 is YSYEKL. The CDR3 loop is CASSQDHRKETQYF. In DNA, the CDR3 is TGCGCCAGCAGCCAAGACCACAGAAAAGAGACCCAGTACTTC.

Notes on this clonotype: The CDR3 carries no conserved terminal phenylalanine or tryptophan, so it likely arises from a read error. No DNA is shown, since the ends of the CDR3 on it are uncertain; the CDR3 is the one TCRdb lists. The chain combines TRBV11-1 with TRBJ2-1; TRBD2, the table's D call, lacks a check against the DNA. The CDR3 totals 14 residues, both ends included. Germline V lookup: CDR1 SGHAT, CDR2 FQDESV (reference sequence). The CDR3 here is CASSSGLAGGLWFI.

V and J are TRBV11-3 and TRBJ2-7, with 10 positions matching TRBD1. CDR3 length: 14 residues. Per germline, CDR1 SGHNT and CDR2 YENEEA. In DNA form, the CDR3 reads TGTATCAGCAGCTCCGGGACAGGGGAGACCGGGCAGTACTTC. It specifies CISSSGTGETGQYF.

Turning to this clonotype: Germline is not matched at one junction end, which may reflect a read error. The chain couples TRBV2 to TRBJ2-3; 7 bases line up with TRBD2. This CDR3 comprises 16 residues. Germline-derived CDR1 and CDR2 are SNHLY and FYNNEI. The CDR3 DNA reads as TGTGCCAGCAGTGAAGGAGCTAGCGGCTACACGGATACGCAGTGTTTT. As protein: CASSEGASGYTDTQCF.

CDR3 residues: CASSQEGRLAAYQETQYF. For the CDR3, the DNA is TGTGCCAGCAGCCAAGAAGGGAGACTAGCGGCGTACCAAGAGACCCAGTACTTC. V gene TRBV4-2 combines with J gene TRBJ2-5, with 9 bases lining up with TRBD2. J gave up 0 bases and V 0 bases, and 8 bases lay outside the gene matches. Germline V lookup: CDR1 LGHNA, CDR2 YNFKEQ. CDR3 length: 18 amino acids.

This clonotype was counted between two and nine times. The junction and the germline gene differ at one end; a read error may be behind it. V gene TRBV30 combines with J gene TRBJ1-1, with TRBD1 as a possible D gene (6 bases). There are 18 residues in the CDR3. Germline V CDR1 and CDR2: GTSNPN, SVGIG (reference sequence). The CDR3 DNA is TGTGCCTGGAGTGTTGGGGGCGTATGGATGATCAAGAACACTGAAGTTTTCTTT. It specifies CAWSVGGVWMIKNTEVFF.

There are a few counts of this clonotype. One junction end disagrees with the germline gene, perhaps due to a read error. This sequence joins TRBV29-1 and TRBJ2-3; D call uncertain. CDR3 length: 11 amino acids. Per germline, CDR1 SQVTM and CDR2 ANQGSEA. CDR3 residues: CSVNSTDTQYF. The CDR3 nucleotides read TGCAGCGTTAACAGCACTGATACGCAGTATTTT.

To note about this clonotype: Compared with germline, one end of the junction differs, possibly owing to a read error. V gene TRBV5-6 combines with J gene TRBJ2-1; D is uncertain. CDR1 is SGHDT, CDR2 YYEEEE, per germline. CDR3 size: 11 residues. The CDR3 DNA reads TGTGCCAGTAGCTTTAGCAGCGAGCAGTTATTC. This translates into CASSFSSEQLF.

This clonotype was observed at least ten times. The chain is built from TRBV5-1 and TRBJ2-6, with D perhaps matching TRBD1 (5 bases). The CDR3 length is 17 residues. Germline values: CDR1 SGHRS, CDR2 YFSETQ. V shed 0 bases and J shed 3 bases, with 13 bases lying between them. This chain's CDR3 is CASSLEQGGIGANVLTF. The CDR3, as DNA: TGCGCCAGCAGCTTGGAGCAGGGTGGGATTGGGGCCAACGTCCTGACTTTC. Filled out from reference TRBV5-1 and TRBJ2-6, the complete variable domain reads KAGVTQTPRYLIKTRGQQVTLSCSPISGHRSVSWYQQTPGQGLQFLFEYFSETQRNKGNFPGRFSGRQFSNSRSEMNVSTLELGDSALYLCASSLEQGGIGANVLTFGAGSRLTVL.

The chain uses TRBV29-1 and TRBJ1-4, with D possibly being TRBD1 (6 bases). V shed 5 bases and J shed 4 bases, with 11 bases lying between them. CDR1 and CDR2 from the germline V gene are SQVTM and ANQGSEA. There are 13 residues in the CDR3. The CDR3 sequence: CSVRDTFNEKLFF. The CDR3 bases are TGCAGCGTTAGGGACACCTTTAATGAAAAACTGTTTTTT.